The T cell receptor (beta chain) under discussion was sequenced for a study of blood T cell repertoires in COVID-19. The method was immunoSEQ multiplex PCR; TCRdb's version includes in-frame clones alone and lacks a portion of them. The table lists under 200,000 clones, 80% to 85% of them singletons. The CDR3 sequence is 12 residues long. The V gene's germline CDR1 is SEHNR and CDR2 FQNEAQ (reference sequence). Trimming shortened V by 8 bases and J by 2 bases, and 9 bases separated the two germline ends. Sequenced sample: peripheral blood. The TCR comes from a woman in her thirties with acute or convalescent COVID-19. This rearrangement joins TRBV7-9 to TRBJ1-2; D ambiguous. CDR3: CASSGNNYGYTF. The CDR3 bases are TGTGCCAGCTCCGGGAACAACTATGGCTACACCTTC.